Reported below is one T cell receptor beta chain. Its antigen is currently unknown. Produced via immunoSEQ multiplex PCR; TCRdb's table is partial and in-frame only. The data show 40,000 or so clones, nearly 95% seen once. The sample belongs to a study of graft-versus-host responses after intestinal transplantation. This CDR3 has 15 residues. Trimming shortened V by 3 bases and J by 0 bases, and 11 bases separated the two germline ends. Germline CDR1 PRHDT, CDR2 FYEKMQ (reference sequence). This specimen was unstimulated CD8+ T cells sorted from spleen or lymph node cells, taken before transplant. V is TRBV13 and J is TRBJ1-2; no definite D call. The sequence was collected from a human donor who was the organ donor for an intestinal transplant. Here the CDR3 DNA reads TGTGCCAGCAGCTTGGGCCGGACTACTAACTATGGCTACACCTTC. It yields the protein CASSLGRTTNYGYTF.